This TCR beta chain was retrieved from a study of blood T cell repertoires in COVID-19 (TCRdb year 2020). Background for the entire study: Collaborator samples came from the United States, Italy and Spain and covered acute and convalescent phases of COVID-19. The prospective study material was composed of cDNA or gDNA derived from T cells, B-cell-depleted T cells, or PBMCs. Deeply sampled blood TCRbeta repertoires from subjects exposed to, actively infected with, or recovered from COVID-19 were included in the dataset. The repertoires were made available in a free public database intended to serve as a resource for research on the immune response to SARS-CoV-2. The samples were drawn from two sources: the first 160 participants of the ongoing ImmuneRACE study, and 1,000 to 1,500 subjects contributed by 6 global collaborators. A de-identified subject ID, COVID-19 status, age in years and sex were almost always included in the sample metadata. Where available, HLA class I and class II types were taken from metadata supplied by the sample provider and were not determined by assay-based typing. The research as a whole found: Clinical and demographic metadata were provided uncurated, with the amount varying by source and participant.

About this clone: Its antigen remains undetermined. Base qualities are not provided; no much larger clone lies one nucleotide away.

TCRbeta CDR3 regions were amplified from genomic DNA by means of the immunoSEQ Assay, a bias-controlled multiplex PCR. On the study's bioinformatics: The number of nucleated cells in each sample was estimated from the amplification of reference gene primers within the assay. To quantify the absolute abundance of each unique TCRbeta CDR3 rearrangement, sequence reads were collapsed and filtered. For each sample, productive Simpson clonality was calculated by taking the square root of Simpson's diversity index across productive rearrangements. TCRdb re-hosts the immuneACCESS table, in-frame sequences only. Its copies lack some clones; in the studies checked, an unresolved V gene accounts for under half of them, and the cause for the rest is not known. That table furnishes V, J and clone size, whereas the DNA furnished D and trimming. The sample includes some 62,000 clones, with 80% to 90% observed a single time. The top ten constitute 1.3% of the sample.

For CDR1 and CDR2, the germline V gene (reference sequence) lists LNHDA and SQIVND. The CDR3 starts with the cysteine, ends with the phenylalanine, and has 15 residues. CDR3 DNA is the only sequence kept; it has 45 bases, read in frame from the first base. For this chain, trimming is 3 bases at the V end and 4 bases at the J end, and the number of junction bases without a gene match is 4. The collaborating institutions used their own protocols to collect whole blood in K2EDTA tubes. For TCRbeta analysis, collaborators shipped samples in one of three forms: frozen whole blood, isolated PBMCs, or DNA extracted from either of those sample types.

Input material: peripheral blood. Rearrangement joined TRBV19 to TRBJ2-2; 8 central bases correspond to TRBD1. The TCR was taken from a woman older than 75 with acute or convalescent COVID-19. The CDR3 protein: CASSIGQGFTGELFF. The nucleotides read TGTGCCAGTAGTATCGGACAGGGTTTCACCGGGGAGCTGTTTTTT.